The 31 T cell receptor beta chains below come from one sample, sequenced in a study of metastatic and nonmetastatic thyroid tumors. TCRdb re-processed the PCR reads through MiXCR. The repertoire consists of about 4,600 clones, with 20% to 25% occurring once and the leading ten covering around a fifth. Patients underwent thyroid surgery, and none had received any treatment before it. Sequenced: tumor tissue. Receptors originate from a male donor with papillary thyroid cancer or a benign thyroid nodule (not recorded which). Some clones in this sample may be carry-over from other donors' samples.

This clone was observed at least ten times. The chain carries TRBV2 and TRBJ1-5; D is unclear. Germline values: CDR1 SNHLY, CDR2 FYNNEI. V lost 0 bases and J 0 bases, leaving 9 bases between the germline ends. CDR3 size: 16 residues. The CDR3 sequence is CASSEAGLGSNQPQHF. In DNA, the CDR3 is TGTGCCAGCAGTGAAGCCGGCCTCGGTAGCAATCAGCCCCAGCATTTT.

This clone is medium-sized (0.01 to 0.1%) within its sample. The rearrangement uses TRBV6-1 and TRBJ1-1; D remains ambiguous. CDR3 size: 14 residues. Germline loops: CDR1 MNHNS, CDR2 SASEGT. Trimming took 6 bases from V and 0 from J, leaving 11 bases between them. This CDR3 is CASSLTWVNTEAFF. The CDR3 coding sequence is TGTGCCAGCAGCTTAACGTGGGTGAACACTGAAGCTTTCTTT.

This clone was counted only a few times. This may stem from a read error, because a much larger clone lies one nucleotide away. This rearrangement joins TRBV30 to TRBJ2-5; 10 nucleotides line up with TRBD2. Germline V gene sequence: CDR1 GTSNPN, CDR2 SVGIG (reference sequence). This CDR3 has 14 residues. In DNA form, the CDR3 reads TGTGCCTGGAGTGAGGCTAGCGGGAGTAAGACCAAGTACTTC. Translation: CAWSEASGSKTKYF.

The table lists this clone with a few counts. The chain carries TRBV19 and TRBJ2-5; tentative D call: TRBD2 (6 bases). Between the trimmed V and J ends, which lost 3 bases and 4 bases, there was a span of 12 bases. CDR1 and CDR2 from the germline V gene are LNHDA and SQIVND (reference sequence). This CDR3 has 14 residues. The CDR3 spells CASSIGGGPETQYF. CDR3 bases: TGTGCCAGTAGTATTGGGGGAGGACCAGAGACCCAGTACTTC.

The table lists this clone with many counts. The V call is TRBV5-1, the J call TRBJ2-2; 12 bases are shared with TRBD2. Per germline, CDR1 SGHRS and CDR2 YFSETQ. This CDR3 has 18 amino acids. V lost 5 bases and J lost 2; bases outside the gene matches: 10. The CDR3 DNA is TGCGCCAGCAGTCGCGCAAGCGGACTAGCGGGAAACACCGGGGAGCTGTTTTTT. This sequence encodes CASSRASGLAGNTGELFF.

This clone is classed as medium-sized. The rearrangement joins TRBV6-2 or TRBV6-3 to TRBJ2-5, with 7 bases aligning to TRBD1. Per germline, CDR1 MNHEY and CDR2 SVGEGT. V was pared by 5 bases and J by 1 base, with 7 bases of the junction left unmatched. This CDR3 comprises 15 residues. The CDR3 nucleotides read TGTGCCAGCAGTACCCAAGGGACAGCCCAAGAGACCCAGTACTTC. Its translation is CASSTQGTAQETQYF.

This clone came up a few times. This chain joins TRBV6-5 and TRBJ2-7, with 10 bases matching TRBD2. The V gene end was trimmed by 2 bases and the J gene end by 4 bases; junction bases not matched to a gene: 5. This CDR3 is 15 amino acids long. The V gene's germline CDR1 is MNHEY and CDR2 SVGAGI. CDR3 sequence: CASSYQREGSYEQYF. CDR3 in DNA: TGTGCCAGCAGTTACCAGCGGGAGGGCAGTTACGAGCAGTACTTC.

Judged by abundance, this clone is large. The chain links TRBV20-1 to TRBJ2-7; the D gene is possibly TRBD1 (5 bases). The CDR3 runs to 14 residues. Looked up from germline, CDR1 is DFQATT and CDR2 is SNEGSKA (reference sequence). V lost 0 bases and J lost 0, with 9 bases in between. DNA of the CDR3: TGCAGTGCTAGAGAGCCCGACAGCTCCTACGAGCAGTACTTC. Protein product: CSAREPDSSYEQYF.

The chain is built from TRBV19 and TRBJ2-3; D is possibly TRBD2 (5 bases). Germline CDR1 and CDR2: LNHDA and SQIVND (reference sequence). The CDR3 consists of 15 residues. V was shortened by 3 bases and J by 1 base, with 11 bases between the two germline ends. The CDR3 reads CASSMGVPGTDTQYF. The CDR3, as DNA: TGTGCCAGTAGTATGGGAGTGCCGGGCACAGATACGCAGTATTTT.

This clone was seen at least ten times. This chain links TRBV27 with TRBJ2-1; maybe TRBD2 (5 bases). CDR3 size: 15 residues. V lost 2 bases and J lost 4, with 12 bases in between. The V gene's germline CDR1 is MNHEY and CDR2 SMNVEV (reference sequence). This CDR3 reads CASSLEGAEYNEQFF. CDR3 coding DNA: TGTGCCAGCAGTTTAGAGGGAGCGGAGTACAATGAGCAGTTCTTC.

The chain combines TRBV28 with TRBJ2-1; D gene unclear. V dropped 3 bases and J dropped 0 bases, with 12 bases sitting between them. CDR1 and CDR2 from the germline V gene are MDHEN and SYDVKM. This CDR3 comprises 16 residues. CDR3 region: CASSLGFVSSYNEQFF. The DNA of the CDR3 is TGTGCCAGCAGTTTGGGATTCGTTAGCTCCTACAATGAGCAGTTCTTC.

This clone was observed a handful of times. This rearrangement joins TRBV6-1 to TRBJ2-1; TRBD1 agrees at 7 bases. The CDR3 has 14 residues. Germline V gene data show CDR1 as MNHNS and CDR2 as SASEGT. Trimming removed 6 bases from V and 6 bases from J; junction bases left unmatched: 8. The CDR3 coding sequence is TGTGCCAGCAGAAAAGACAGGGCCGGCAATGAGCAGTTCTTC. It specifies CASRKDRAGNEQFF.

By share, this clone ranks as large. The chain couples TRBV6-1 to TRBJ2-6; 10 nucleotides match TRBD1. J lost 1 base, V lost 8 bases, and 5 bases had no gene match. Germline V gene sequence: CDR1 MNHNS, CDR2 SASEGT. This CDR3 spans 16 amino acids. CDR3 in DNA: TGTGCCAGCTGTGGACAGGGGGTTTCTGGGGCCAACGTCCTGACTTTC. This codes for CASCGQGVSGANVLTF.

This chain uses TRBV20-1 with TRBJ2-1; D not resolved. Germline V gene sequence: CDR1 DFQATT, CDR2 SNEGSKA (reference sequence). The germline V and J ends were trimmed by 3 bases and 10 bases, with 16 bases remaining between them. The length of the CDR3 is 13 residues. The CDR3 protein is CSARRDLGLEQFF. The DNA of the CDR3 is TGCAGTGCTAGGAGAGACCTGGGTTTAGAGCAGTTCTTC.

The chain is built from TRBV7-2 and TRBJ2-2; 8 positions agree with TRBD1. The CDR3 has 15 amino acids. Trimming took 6 bases from V and 4 from J; bases not matched to a gene: 7. Germline CDR1 reads SGHTA; CDR2 reads FQGNSA. The CDR3 is CASRPGTGRTGELFF. The CDR3 DNA is TGTGCCAGCAGGCCTGGGACAGGCCGCACCGGGGAGCTGTTTTTT. Full variable domain (outside the CDR3, taken from reference TRBV7-2 and TRBJ2-2): GAGVSQSPSNKVTEKGKDVELRCDPISGHTALYWYRQSLGQGLEFLIYFQGNSAPDKSGLPSDRFSAERTGGSVSTLTIQRTQQEDSAVYLCASRPGTGRTGELFFGEGSRLTVL.

This clone was observed many times. The rearrangement joins TRBV24-1 to TRBJ2-1, with TRBD1 identical over 7 bases. With 7 bases clipped from V and 9 bases from J, the junction kept 8 bases outside the gene matches. This CDR3 is 13 amino acids long. Germline-derived CDR1 and CDR2 are KGHDR and SFDVKD. The CDR3 is CATSKQGSGEQFF. CDR3 DNA sequence: TGTGCCACCAGCAAACAGGGGAGTGGTGAGCAGTTCTTC.

The chain joins TRBV6-2 or TRBV6-3 to TRBJ2-5, with 8 positions matching TRBD1. V shed 5 bases and J 1 base; nucleotides not matched to a gene: 6. In germline, CDR1 is MNHEY, CDR2 SVGEGT. This CDR3 comprises 15 residues. CDR3 nucleotides: TGTGCCAGCAGTAACCAAGGGACAGGCCAAGAGACCCAGTACTTC. As protein: CASSNQGTGQETQYF.

There are a few counts of this clone. The chain joins TRBV28 to TRBJ2-3; a weak D match, TRBD2 (6 bases). Trimming took 0 bases from V and 2 from J, leaving 21 bases between them. In germline, CDR1 is MDHEN, CDR2 SYDVKM. The CDR3 has 19 amino acids. The CDR3, as DNA: TGTGCCAGCAGTTTATGGGTCCCTTTTAGCGGTTCTATCACAGATACGCAGTATTTT. This sequence encodes CASSLWVPFSGSITDTQYF. Using reference TRBV28 and TRBJ2-3 for the parts outside the CDR3, the full variable domain is DVKVTQSSRYLVKRTGEKVFLECVQDMDHENMFWYRQDPGLGLRLIYFSYDVKMKEKGDIPEGYSVSREKKERFSLILESASTNQTSMYLCASSLWVPFSGSITDTQYFGPGTRLTVL.

This clone was detected ten times or more. V usage is TRBV2 and J usage is TRBJ2-3; TRBD2 agrees at 13 bases. Unmatched junction bases numbered 9, after V lost 7 bases and J lost 8 bases. Germline V gives CDR1 SNHLY, CDR2 FYNNEI. The CDR3 length is 15 residues. Here the CDR3 DNA reads TGTGCCAGCAACTACGGACTAGCGGGAGTTAGTACGCAGTATTTT. Translating it yields CASNYGLAGVSTQYF.

The rearrangement joins TRBV6-2 or TRBV6-3 to TRBJ2-3, with a possible D match to TRBD1 (5 bases). Trimming left V 0 bases short and J 3 bases short, with 13 bases between. The CDR3 is 16 amino acids. The germline CDR1 and CDR2 sequences are MNHEY and SVGEGT. The CDR3 is CASSYSIQGPTDTQYF. CDR3 nucleotides: TGTGCCAGCAGTTACTCGATCCAGGGTCCGACAGATACGCAGTATTTT.

This clone was detected many times. This may be a read error, as it is one base from a much larger clone. Other DNA sequences from this sample encode an identical CDR3 as well. The V gene is TRBV5-1, the J gene TRBJ1-1, with 8 bases matching TRBD1. The CDR3 covers 13 residues. The germline gives CDR1 SGHRS, CDR2 YFSETQ. The CDR3 is CASSAGQAWEAFF. In nucleotides, the CDR3 is TGCGCCAGCAGTGCGGGACAGGCCTGGGAAGCTTTCTTC.

The table lists this clone with many counts. Additional DNA sequences in this sample encode the identical CDR3. CDR3 protein: CASKSGRASDTQYF. The CDR3 DNA sequence: TGTGCCTCCAAGAGCGGGAGGGCCTCGGATACGCAGTATTTT. The rearrangement links TRBV19 to TRBJ2-3, with 10 bases identical to TRBD2. The CDR3 has 14 amino acids. CDR1 LNHDA and CDR2 SQIVND come from the germline V gene (reference sequence). V lost 11 bases and J lost 6; bases outside the gene matches: 11.

This clone was observed a handful of times. This chain connects TRBV6-5 to TRBJ2-7, with 11 bases aligning to TRBD2. The germline gives CDR1 MNHEY, CDR2 SVGAGI. V lost 0 bases, J lost 4 bases, and 8 bases stayed unmatched. This CDR3 spans 17 amino acids. The CDR3 DNA sequence: TGTGCCAGCAGTTACTCGATGAGGGCTAGCGGGGGGTACGAGCAGTACTTC. Translating it yields CASSYSMRASGGYEQYF.

This clone appeared a few times. A clone one base away is much larger, so this may be a read error. The identical CDR3 is also encoded by other nucleotide sequences in the sample. The chain couples TRBV29-1 to TRBJ2-1; a weak D match, TRBD1 (5 bases). The CDR3 sequence is 14 residues long. The germline gives CDR1 SQVTM, CDR2 ANQGSEA. The chain's CDR3 is CSVEGMGRFNEQFF. In nucleotides, the CDR3 is TGCAGTGTTGAAGGGATGGGGCGCTTCAATGAGCAGTTCTTC.

The chain links TRBV20-1 to TRBJ2-3; D might be TRBD2 (6 bases). Germline lookup yields CDR1 DFQATT and CDR2 SNEGSKA (reference sequence). The CDR3 has 12 amino acids. The ends were cut back, 7 bases at V and 2 bases at J, with 10 bases in the middle. The CDR3 DNA reads TGCAGTGGGGGACTTCACACAGATACGCAGTATTTT. Its protein product is CSGGLHTDTQYF.

Many counts were recorded for this clone. The chain carries TRBV7-3 and TRBJ2-1, with TRBD1 identical over 8 bases. J lost 3 bases, V lost 4 bases, and 5 bases had no gene match. This CDR3 is 15 amino acids long. Looked up from germline, CDR1 is SGHTA and CDR2 is FQGTGA. This chain's CDR3 is CASSSDRGYYNEQFF. Written as DNA, the CDR3 is TGTGCCAGCAGCTCAGACAGGGGATACTACAATGAGCAGTTCTTC.

This clone was seen only a few times. The chain joins TRBV9 to TRBJ2-4, with D perhaps being TRBD1 or TRBD2 (5 bases each). Germline values: CDR1 SGDLS, CDR2 YYNGEE. V lost 3 bases to trimming and J lost 0 bases, with 7 bases between them. The CDR3 has 14 residues. The CDR3 reads CASSDGTAKNIQYF. The CDR3 DNA is TGTGCCAGCAGCGACGGGACAGCCAAAAACATTCAGTACTTC.

This clone has only a few counts. The chain links TRBV6-2 or TRBV6-3 to TRBJ1-3, with D possibly matching TRBD1 (6 bases). CDR1 and CDR2 (germline): MNHEY, SVGEGT. With 0 bases removed from V and 4 bases from J, the gap between germline ends came to 16 bases. The length of the CDR3 is 17 residues. CDR3 in amino acids: CASSYSTEGGVGNTIYF. DNA of the CDR3: TGTGCCAGCAGTTACTCGACGGAAGGGGGAGTAGGAAACACCATATATTTT.

By its share, this clone is medium-sized. At one of its ends the junction is not consistent with the germline gene, which may arise from a read error. The chain is built from TRBV7-9 and TRBJ2-7; a weak D match, TRBD2 (5 bases). The germline gives CDR1 SEHNR, CDR2 FQNEAQ (reference sequence). This CDR3 region has 14 residues. CDR3 DNA sequence: TGTGCCAGCAGCTTAGGTAGCGAGCGCTTGAGACTTCACTTC. Amino acid sequence: CASSLGSERLRLHF.

The chain has TRBV5-8 and TRBJ1-2; D gene uncertain. V was shortened by 4 bases and J by 1 base, with 11 bases between the two germline ends. Germline CDR1 reads SGHTS; CDR2 reads YDEGEE. The CDR3 runs 14 residues. The CDR3 loop is CASSLQEINYGYTF. In DNA, the CDR3 is TGTGCCAGCAGCCTGCAGGAGATTAACTATGGCTACACCTTC.

As concerns this clone: A much larger clone differs from this one at a single base, so this may be a read error. This chain connects TRBV5-1 to TRBJ2-2; a weak D match, TRBD1 (6 bases). Germline values: CDR1 SGHRS, CDR2 YFSETQ. The CDR3 spans 16 residues. CDR3 coding DNA: TGCGCCAGCAGCTTACTGGGGGCCACGAACACCGTGGAGCTGTTTTTT. The encoded protein is CASSLLGATNTVELFF.